Shown below are 14 T cell receptor beta chains from a single sample sequenced in a study of blood T cell repertoires in COVID-19. Profiled with immunoSEQ multiplex PCR; TCRdb holds only in-frame clones, not every one. In the table there are some 200,000 clones, roughly four fifths of which are singletons. Sequenced sample: peripheral blood. These receptors all stem from a woman in her 40s with acute or convalescent COVID-19.

This sequence joins TRBV9 and TRBJ2-7, with D unresolved. V was shortened by 4 bases and J by 2 bases, with 13 bases between the two germline ends. The germline CDR1 and CDR2 sequences are SGDLS and YYNGEE. The CDR3 covers 14 residues. The CDR3: CASSSGGFAYEQYF. The CDR3 DNA is TGTGCCAGCAGCTCAGGTGGTTTCGCCTACGAGCAGTACTTC.

The chain joins TRBV2 to TRBJ1-3; D is possibly TRBD1 (5 bases). Germline CDR1 and CDR2: SNHLY and FYNNEI. This CDR3 region has 15 residues. The V end lost 7 bases, the J end lost 1 base, and 14 bases lay between the germline ends. The CDR3 reads CASIRRGPSGNTIYF. Written as DNA, the CDR3 is TGTGCCAGCATTCGGAGGGGCCCATCTGGAAACACCATATATTTT.

The chain employs TRBV12-3 or TRBV12-4 and TRBJ2-1, with 11 bases aligning to TRBD2. The CDR3 extends over 13 amino acids. The trim removed 0 bases at V and 14 bases at J, leaving 3 bases unmatched. CDR3: CASSLAQTSGKFF. Here the CDR3 DNA reads TGTGCCAGCAGTTTAGCGCAGACTAGCGGGAAGTTCTTC.

The sample holds a few counts of this clone. The chain is built from TRBV7-2 and TRBJ2-1, with D tentatively TRBD2 (5 bases). V was trimmed by 5 bases and J by 15 bases, leaving 23 bases between them. This CDR3 region has 14 residues. From germline, CDR1 is SGHTA and CDR2 FQGNSA. CDR3: CASSAAVSRPSLFF. DNA for the CDR3: TGTGCCAGCAGCGCCGCAGTGTCCCGGCCTAGCTTGTTCTTC.

The chain links TRBV5-1 to TRBJ1-3, with 9 bases that match TRBD1. This CDR3 has 16 amino acids. Germline values: CDR1 SGHRS, CDR2 YFSETQ. The J segment lost 1 base and the V segment lost 5 bases, leaving 7 bases of the junction unmatched. Here the CDR3 DNA reads TGCGCCAGCAGTAGGCCCGACAGGGGGTCTGGAAACACCATATATTTT. Protein sequence: CASSRPDRGSGNTIYF.

This clone has just a few counts. This chain links TRBV2 with TRBJ2-3; TRBD2 agrees at 8 bases. CDR1 is SNHLY and CDR2 is FYNNEI in the germline V gene. The junction had 3 bases not matched to a gene; V was cut back by 4 bases and J by 0 bases. This CDR3 contains 15 residues. This CDR3 is CASSVGGASTDTQYF. The CDR3 region has the DNA TGTGCCAGCAGTGTCGGGGGGGCTAGCACAGATACGCAGTATTTT.

The V gene is TRBV3-1 (or the pseudogene TRBV3-2), the J gene TRBJ2-7; TRBD1 matches 12 bases. The CDR3 is made up of 15 amino acids. Germline loops: CDR1 LGHDT, CDR2 YNNKEL (reference sequence). The trim removed 6 bases at V and 3 bases at J, leaving 6 bases unmatched. CDR3 in amino acids: CASRGTGGGIYEQYF. The CDR3 DNA reads as TGTGCCAGCAGGGGGACAGGGGGCGGGATCTACGAGCAGTACTTC.

The CDR3 DNA reads TGCAGCGCTTATGGAGGCTCCTATGGCTACACCTTC. The encoded protein is CSAYGGSYGYTF. J is TRBJ1-2 and V is TRBV29-1; D gene ambiguous. CDR1 is SQVTM, CDR2 ANQGSEA, per germline. The CDR3 is made up of 12 amino acids. The ends were cut back, 7 bases at V and 4 bases at J, with 13 bases in the middle.

The chain joins TRBV7-3 to TRBJ2-3, with D tentatively TRBD2 (5 bases). Between the trimmed V and J ends, which lost 1 base and 4 bases, there was a span of 9 bases. Per germline, CDR1 SGHTA and CDR2 FQGTGA. This CDR3 contains 14 residues. DNA for the CDR3: TGTGCCAGCAGCTTAAGGGCCGGGGCAGATACGCAGTATTTT. Its translation: CASSLRAGADTQYF.

This sequence joins TRBV19 and TRBJ2-1; 9 bases line up with TRBD1. The V gene's germline CDR1 is LNHDA and CDR2 SQIVND (reference sequence). The CDR3 consists of 15 residues. The V segment lost 7 bases and the J segment 8 bases; nucleotides outside the gene matches: 12. CDR3 amino acids: CASTTTTGGGDEQFF. The CDR3 bases are TGTGCCAGTACTACTACCACAGGGGGCGGGGATGAGCAGTTCTTC.

This clone was counted a single time. The gene calls are TRBV5-1 and TRBJ2-3, with TRBD1 matching 7 bases. This CDR3 contains 16 residues. CDR1 and CDR2 from the germline V gene are SGHRS and YFSETQ. The junction had 6 bases not matched to a gene; V was cut back by 0 bases and J by 2 bases. CDR3 sequence reads: CASSLGQGPLTDTQYF. The DNA for the CDR3 is TGCGCCAGCAGCTTGGGACAGGGCCCTCTCACAGATACGCAGTATTTT. Filled out from reference TRBV5-1 and TRBJ2-3, the complete variable domain reads KAGVTQTPRYLIKTRGQQVTLSCSPISGHRSVSWYQQTPGQGLQFLFEYFSETQRNKGNFPGRFSGRQFSNSRSEMNVSTLELGDSALYLCASSLGQGPLTDTQYFGPGTRLTVL.

This rearrangement joins TRBV30 to TRBJ1-2; tentative D call: TRBD1 (5 bases). This CDR3 comprises 13 residues. V lost 3 bases to trimming and J lost 7 bases, with 15 bases between them. Germline V lookup: CDR1 GTSNPN, CDR2 SVGIG (reference sequence). In DNA form, the CDR3 reads TGTGCCTGGAGGCACACAGGATCTGGTGGCTACACCTTC. Protein product: CAWRHTGSGGYTF.

The chain carries TRBV7-6 and TRBJ2-3, with 9 positions matching TRBD2. The germline V gene has CDR1 SGHVS and CDR2 FNYEAQ. This CDR3 comprises 16 residues. J was trimmed by 6 bases and V by 0 bases; bases with no gene match: 7. CDR3 region: CASSLASGGPADTQYF. Here the CDR3 DNA reads TGTGCCAGCAGCTTAGCTAGCGGGGGCCCCGCGGATACGCAGTATTTT. Variable domain in full (rest from reference TRBV7-6 and TRBJ2-3): GAGVSQSPRYKVTKRGQDVALRCDPISGHVSLYWYRQALGQGPEFLTYFNYEAQQDKSGLPNDRFSAERPEGSISTLTIQRTEQRDSAMYRCASSLASGGPADTQYFGPGTRLTVL.

This clone was seen only once. As DNA, the CDR3 is TGTGCCAGCAGCCAAGGGCTAGCAATCGAAGGCAATGAGCAGTTCTTC. Its translation is CASSQGLAIEGNEQFF. V and J are TRBV3-1 (or the pseudogene TRBV3-2) and TRBJ2-1; the D gene is possibly TRBD2 (5 bases). CDR1 and CDR2 (germline): LGHDT, YNNKEL (reference sequence). This CDR3 region has 16 residues. V was pared by 1 base and J by 6 bases, with 16 bases between.